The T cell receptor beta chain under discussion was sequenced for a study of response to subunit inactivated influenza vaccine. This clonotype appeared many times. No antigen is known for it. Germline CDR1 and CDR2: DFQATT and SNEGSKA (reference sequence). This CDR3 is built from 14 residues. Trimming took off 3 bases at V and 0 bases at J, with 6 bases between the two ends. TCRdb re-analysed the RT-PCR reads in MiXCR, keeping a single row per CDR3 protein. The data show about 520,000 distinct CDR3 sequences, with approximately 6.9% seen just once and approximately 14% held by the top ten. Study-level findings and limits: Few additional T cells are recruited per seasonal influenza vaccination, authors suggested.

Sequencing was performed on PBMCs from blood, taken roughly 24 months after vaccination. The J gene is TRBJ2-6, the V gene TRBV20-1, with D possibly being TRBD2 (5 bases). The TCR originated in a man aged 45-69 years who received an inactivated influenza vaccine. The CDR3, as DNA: TGCAGTGCTAGGGACTTCTCTGGGGCCAACGTCCTGACTTTC. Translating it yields CSARDFSGANVLTF.